This entry lists 12 T cell receptor beta chains sequenced from one sample in a study of neurological immune-mediated disorders. TCRdb analysed the 5' RACE reads with MiXCR anew, one entry per CDR3 protein. In the table there are approximately 30,000 distinct CDR3 sequences, roughly 3.7% of which are singletons. Material: CD4+ T cells from blood. These receptors were obtained from a middle-aged woman in good health.

This clonotype occurred many times. This chain uses TRBV20-1 with TRBJ1-1; no firm D call. The CDR3 runs to 11 residues. Germline CDR1 and CDR2: DFQATT and SNEGSKA (reference sequence). Deletions cut 3 bases from V and 7 bases from J, with 9 bases between. The CDR3: CSASRRVEAFF. CDR3 sequence (DNA): TGCAGTGCTAGTCGGCGAGTTGAAGCTTTCTTT.

This clonotype was seen at least ten times. J is TRBJ2-1 and V is TRBV25-1; weak D call: TRBD2 (6 bases). The V end lost 7 bases, the J end lost 0 bases, and 19 bases lay between the germline ends. This CDR3 is built from 17 residues. Germline lookup yields CDR1 MGHDK and CDR2 SYGVNS. The CDR3 here is CASNPGVGRSSYNEQFF. The CDR3 bases are TGTGCCAGCAACCCCGGGGTGGGGAGGAGCTCCTACAATGAGCAGTTCTTC.

This clonotype has a count of ten or more. The chain combines TRBV5-1 with TRBJ1-6; maybe TRBD1 (6 bases). Germline CDR1 and CDR2: SGHRS and YFSETQ. This CDR3 comprises 15 residues. The germline V and J ends were trimmed by 0 bases and 5 bases, with 9 bases remaining between them. CDR3 amino acids: CASSLVGGNNSPLHF. The CDR3 DNA reads as TGCGCCAGCAGCTTGGTAGGGGGGAATAATTCACCCCTCCACTTT. Full variable domain (outside the CDR3, taken from reference TRBV5-1 and TRBJ1-6): KAGVTQTPRYLIKTRGQQVTLSCSPISGHRSVSWYQQTPGQGLQFLFEYFSETQRNKGNFPGRFSGRQFSNSRSEMNVSTLELGDSALYLCASSLVGGNNSPLHFGNGTRLTVT.

This clonotype was seen many times. The CDR3 DNA is TGCGCCAGCAGCGTGACAGGGGGTAACCTACAAGAGACCCAGTACTTC. Protein sequence: CASSVTGGNLQETQYF. The rearrangement links TRBV5-1 to TRBJ2-5, with 9 bases aligning to TRBD1. The CDR3 totals 16 residues. The V segment lost 4 bases and the J segment 2 bases; nucleotides outside the gene matches: 9. The germline V gene encodes CDR1 SGHRS and CDR2 YFSETQ.

This clonotype showed up many times. The chain couples TRBV4-1 to TRBJ2-5, with D possibly matching TRBD2 (5 bases). The CDR3 has 13 amino acids. CDR1 is MGHRA and CDR2 is YSYEKL in the germline V gene. Trimming removed 8 bases from V and 3 bases from J, with 13 bases in between. The CDR3 sequence is CASSRERKETQYF. The CDR3 region has the DNA TGCGCCAGCTCCCGGGAACGTAAAGAGACCCAGTACTTC.

This clonotype was detected ten times or more. The chain couples TRBV5-1 to TRBJ2-7, with D perhaps TRBD2 (6 bases). The CDR3 totals 16 residues. Trimming left V 3 bases short and J 2 bases short, with 18 bases between. In germline, CDR1 is SGHRS, CDR2 YFSETQ. DNA of the CDR3: TGCGCCAGCAGCTGGGCCTCGGACGGGAGAGCCTACGAGCAGTACTTC. Translation gives CASSWASDGRAYEQYF.

This clonotype came up many times. This chain joins TRBV5-6 and TRBJ2-2, with TRBD1 identical over 10 bases. The CDR3 extends over 16 amino acids. Germline-derived CDR1 and CDR2 are SGHDT and YYEEEE. With 7 bases clipped from V and 4 bases from J, the junction kept 10 bases outside the gene matches. For the CDR3, the DNA is TGTGCCAGCGGTCGAAGGACAGGGGGATTCACCGGGGAGCTGTTTTTT. Translated, it gives CASGRRTGGFTGELFF. The whole variable domain, filled in from reference TRBV5-6 and TRBJ2-2, reads DAGVTQSPTHLIKTRGQQVTLRCSPKSGHDTVSWYQQALGQGPQFIFQYYEEEERQRGNFPDRFSGHQFPNYSSELNVNALLLGDSALYLCASGRRTGGFTGELFFGEGSRLTVL.

This clonotype was detected many times. The chain couples TRBV27 to TRBJ2-7; 7 bases line up with TRBD1. This CDR3 region has 14 residues. J gave up 3 bases and V 8 bases, and 10 bases lay outside the gene matches. In germline, CDR1 is MNHEY, CDR2 SMNVEV (reference sequence). The CDR3: CASRRVRQGYEQYF. CDR3 nucleotide sequence: TGTGCCAGCCGGCGCGTCCGACAGGGCTACGAGCAGTACTTC.

This clonotype has more than one count but fewer than ten. The chain links TRBV11-2 to TRBJ2-5; 8 bases fit TRBD1. CDR1 SGHAT and CDR2 FQNNGV come from the germline V gene. The ends lost 5 bases at V and 5 bases at J; junction bases unmatched: 10. The CDR3 has 15 residues. CDR3 bases: TGTGCCAGCAGCCCCATACCGACAGGGGTCGAGACCCAGTACTTC. Translation: CASSPIPTGVETQYF.

At least ten counts were recorded for this clonotype. This chain links TRBV12-3 or TRBV12-4 with TRBJ2-7; 12 positions agree with TRBD2. The CDR3 has 15 amino acids. V shed 4 bases, J shed 3 bases, and the junction held 4 bases outside the gene matches. The chain's CDR3 is CASSWGLAGNYEQYF. CDR3 DNA sequence: TGTGCCAGCAGTTGGGGACTAGCGGGCAACTACGAGCAGTACTTC.

This clonotype was seen at least ten times. The J gene is TRBJ1-2, the V gene TRBV5-1, with D unclear. The germline V gene has CDR1 SGHRS and CDR2 YFSETQ. CDR3 length equals 14 residues. The V end was cut by 5 bases, the J end by 0 bases, with 11 bases between. CDR3 amino acids: CASRGNTANYGYTF. The CDR3 nucleotides read TGCGCCAGCAGGGGTAATACGGCTAACTATGGCTACACCTTC.

This clonotype has ten or more counts. This rearrangement joins TRBV9 to TRBJ2-7; no firm D call. This CDR3 is built from 13 residues. Germline CDR1 SGDLS, CDR2 YYNGEE. Trimming took 4 bases from V and 3 from J, leaving 11 bases between them. This chain's CDR3 is CASSPDPYYEQYF. CDR3 sequence (DNA): TGTGCCAGCAGCCCGGACCCGTACTACGAGCAGTACTTC.